A single T cell receptor beta chain is shown here with its context. Its matching antigen is unknown. The sample originates from a study of T cell responses to AZD1222 COVID-19 vaccine. Across the study: Pooling of second doses given at about 4 or about 12 weeks was done. General study points: Repertoires were obtained solely post-peak T cell response.

Germline V gene sequence: CDR1 MNHNY, CDR2 SVGAGI (reference sequence). The CDR3 contains 13 residues. V lost 2 bases to trimming and J lost 7 bases, with 11 bases between them. Profiled with immunoSEQ multiplex PCR; TCRdb holds only in-frame clones, not every one. This sample has 100,000 to 120,000 clones; about 90% occur once, and the top ten carry about 3.3%. This clonotype was sampled from an adult in good health. This specimen consisted of peripheral blood, obtained on day 0 of AZD1222 vaccination. V usage is TRBV6-6 and J usage is TRBJ1-1; D gene unclear. The CDR3 coding sequence is TGTGCCAGCAGTTACCCCCCCCGCGGTGAAGCTTTCTTT. As protein: CASSYPPRGEAFF.